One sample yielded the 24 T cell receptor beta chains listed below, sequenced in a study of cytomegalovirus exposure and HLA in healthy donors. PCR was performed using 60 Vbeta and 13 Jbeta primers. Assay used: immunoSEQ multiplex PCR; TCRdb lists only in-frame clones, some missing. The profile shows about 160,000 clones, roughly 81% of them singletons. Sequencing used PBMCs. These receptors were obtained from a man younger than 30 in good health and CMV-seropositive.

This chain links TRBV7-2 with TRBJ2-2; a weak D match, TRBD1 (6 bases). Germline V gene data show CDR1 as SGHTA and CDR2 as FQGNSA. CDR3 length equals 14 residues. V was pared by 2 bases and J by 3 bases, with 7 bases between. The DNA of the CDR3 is TGTGCCAGCAGCTTACAGGGGTACACCGGGGAGCTGTTTTTT. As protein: CASSLQGYTGELFF.

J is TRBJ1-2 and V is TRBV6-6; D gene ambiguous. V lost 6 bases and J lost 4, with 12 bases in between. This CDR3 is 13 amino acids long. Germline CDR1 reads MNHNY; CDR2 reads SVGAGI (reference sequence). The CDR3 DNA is TGTGCCAGCAGCCCCCAGGCTTTCTATGGCTACACCTTC. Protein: CASSPQAFYGYTF.

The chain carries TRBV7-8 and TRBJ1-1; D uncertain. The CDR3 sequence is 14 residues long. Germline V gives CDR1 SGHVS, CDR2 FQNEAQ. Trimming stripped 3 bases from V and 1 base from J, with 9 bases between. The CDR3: CASSLYRANTEAFF. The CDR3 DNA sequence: TGTGCCAGCAGCTTGTACAGAGCGAACACTGAAGCTTTCTTT.

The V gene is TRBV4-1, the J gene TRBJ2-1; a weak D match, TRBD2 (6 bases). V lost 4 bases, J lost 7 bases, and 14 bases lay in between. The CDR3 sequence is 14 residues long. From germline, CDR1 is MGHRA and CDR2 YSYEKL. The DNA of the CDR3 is TGCGCCAGCAGCCGGGGACTCTTCGGTAATGAGCAGTTCTTC. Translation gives CASSRGLFGNEQFF.

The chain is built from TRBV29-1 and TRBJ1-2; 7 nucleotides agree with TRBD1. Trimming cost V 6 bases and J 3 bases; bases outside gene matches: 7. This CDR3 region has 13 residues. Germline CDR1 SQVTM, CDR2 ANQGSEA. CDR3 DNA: TGCAGCGTGGGGACAGCGTGGGACTATGGCTACACCTTC. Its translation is CSVGTAWDYGYTF.

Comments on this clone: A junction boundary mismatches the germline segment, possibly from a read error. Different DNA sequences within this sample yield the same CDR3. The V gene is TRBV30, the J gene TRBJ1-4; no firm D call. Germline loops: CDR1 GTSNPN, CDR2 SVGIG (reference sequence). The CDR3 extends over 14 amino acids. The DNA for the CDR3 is TGCGCCTGGAGTTTAACAGAAACTAATGAAAAACTGTTTTTT. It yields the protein CAWSLTETNEKLFF.

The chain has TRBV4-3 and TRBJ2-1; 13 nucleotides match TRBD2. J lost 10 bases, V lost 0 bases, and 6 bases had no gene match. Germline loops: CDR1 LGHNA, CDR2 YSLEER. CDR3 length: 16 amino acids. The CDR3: CASSQDWTSGGLEQFF. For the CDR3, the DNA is TGCGCCAGCAGCCAAGACTGGACTAGCGGGGGTTTAGAGCAGTTCTTC.

The CDR3 loop reads CASSSLMRGRTDTQYF. CDR3 DNA sequence: TGTGCCAGCAGCTCCCTAATGCGGGGGCGCACAGATACGCAGTATTTT. V usage is TRBV25-1 and J usage is TRBJ2-3; a weak D match, TRBD2 (7 bases). Germline CDR1 is MGHDK and CDR2 is SYGVNS. The V end lost 6 bases, the J end lost 1 base, and 17 bases lay between the germline ends. This CDR3 contains 16 residues.

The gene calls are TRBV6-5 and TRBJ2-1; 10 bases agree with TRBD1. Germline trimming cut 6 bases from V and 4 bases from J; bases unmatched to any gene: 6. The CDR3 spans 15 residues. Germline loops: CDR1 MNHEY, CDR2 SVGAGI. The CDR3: CASSYAGQGYNEQFF. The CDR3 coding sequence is TGTGCCAGCAGCTATGCGGGACAGGGGTACAATGAGCAGTTCTTC.

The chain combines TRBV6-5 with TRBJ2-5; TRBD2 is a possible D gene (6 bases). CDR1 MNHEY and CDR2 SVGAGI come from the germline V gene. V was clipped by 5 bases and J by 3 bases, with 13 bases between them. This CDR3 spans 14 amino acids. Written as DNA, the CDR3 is TGTGCCAGCAGTCAGAGCGGGTACAAAGAGACCCAGTACTTC. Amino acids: CASSQSGYKETQYF.

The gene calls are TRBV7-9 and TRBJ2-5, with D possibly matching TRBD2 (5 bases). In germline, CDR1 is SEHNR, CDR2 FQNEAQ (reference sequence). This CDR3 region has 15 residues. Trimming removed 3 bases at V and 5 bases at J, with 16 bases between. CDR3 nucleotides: TGTGCCAGCAGCTTCGCGGGCAGTCTTTACGAGACCCAGTACTTC. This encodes CASSFAGSLYETQYF.

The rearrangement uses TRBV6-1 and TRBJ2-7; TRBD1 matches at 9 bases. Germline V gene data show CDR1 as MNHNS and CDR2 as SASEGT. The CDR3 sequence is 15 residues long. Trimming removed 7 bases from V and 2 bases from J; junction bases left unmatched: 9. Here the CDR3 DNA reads TGTGCCAGCATTCTTGGACAGGGGACCGCCTACGAGCAGTACTTC. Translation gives CASILGQGTAYEQYF.

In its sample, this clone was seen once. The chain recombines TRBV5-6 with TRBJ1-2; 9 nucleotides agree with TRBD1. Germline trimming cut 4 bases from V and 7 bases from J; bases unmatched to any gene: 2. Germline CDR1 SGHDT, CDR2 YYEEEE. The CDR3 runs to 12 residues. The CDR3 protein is CASSPDRGGYTF. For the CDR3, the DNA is TGTGCCAGCAGCCCGGACAGGGGTGGCTACACCTTC.

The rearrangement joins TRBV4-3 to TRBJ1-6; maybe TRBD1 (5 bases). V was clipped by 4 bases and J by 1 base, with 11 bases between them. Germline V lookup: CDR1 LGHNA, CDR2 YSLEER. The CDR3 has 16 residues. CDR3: CASSPAQGSYNSPLHF. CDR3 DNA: TGCGCCAGCAGCCCAGCGCAGGGTTCCTATAATTCACCCCTCCACTTT.

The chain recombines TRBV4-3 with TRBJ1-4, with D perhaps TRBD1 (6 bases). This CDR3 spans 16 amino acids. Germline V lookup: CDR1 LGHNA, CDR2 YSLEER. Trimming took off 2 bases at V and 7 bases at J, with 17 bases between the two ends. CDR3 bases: TGCGCCAGCAGCCAACAAAAGACAGGAGAGAGTGAAAAACTGTTTTTT. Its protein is CASSQQKTGESEKLFF.

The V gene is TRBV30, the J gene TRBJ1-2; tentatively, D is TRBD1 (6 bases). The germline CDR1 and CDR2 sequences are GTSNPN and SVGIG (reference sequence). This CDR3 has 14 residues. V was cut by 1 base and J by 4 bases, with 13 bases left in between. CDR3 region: CAWSASFRGYGYTF. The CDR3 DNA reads TGTGCCTGGAGTGCGAGTTTCAGGGGCTATGGCTACACCTTC.

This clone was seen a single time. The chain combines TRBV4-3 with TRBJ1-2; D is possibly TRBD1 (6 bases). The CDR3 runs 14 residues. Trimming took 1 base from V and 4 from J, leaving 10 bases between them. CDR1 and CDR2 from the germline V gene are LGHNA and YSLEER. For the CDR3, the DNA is TGCGCCAGCAGCCAAGCGACAGGCTCCTATGGCTACACCTTC. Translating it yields CASSQATGSYGYTF.

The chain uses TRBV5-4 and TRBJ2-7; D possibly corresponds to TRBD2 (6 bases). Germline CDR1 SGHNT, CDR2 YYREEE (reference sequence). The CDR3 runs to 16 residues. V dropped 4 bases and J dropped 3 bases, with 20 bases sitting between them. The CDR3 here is CASSVATGTGVYEQYF. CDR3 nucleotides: TGTGCCAGCAGCGTGGCTACCGGGACGGGAGTCTACGAGCAGTACTTC.

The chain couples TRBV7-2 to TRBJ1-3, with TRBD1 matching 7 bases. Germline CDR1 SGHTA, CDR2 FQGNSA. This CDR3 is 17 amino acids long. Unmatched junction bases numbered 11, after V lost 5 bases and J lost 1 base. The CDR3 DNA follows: TGTGCCAGCAGCCAAAGTTCACCGGGACAGTCTGGAAACACCATATATTTT. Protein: CASSQSSPGQSGNTIYF.

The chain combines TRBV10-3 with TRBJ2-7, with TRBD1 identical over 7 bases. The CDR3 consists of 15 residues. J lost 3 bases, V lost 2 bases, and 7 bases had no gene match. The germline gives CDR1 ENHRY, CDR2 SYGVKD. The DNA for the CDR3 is TGTGCCATCAGTGAGCTCGGGACAGAGCGCTACGAGCAGTACTTC. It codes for CAISELGTERYEQYF.

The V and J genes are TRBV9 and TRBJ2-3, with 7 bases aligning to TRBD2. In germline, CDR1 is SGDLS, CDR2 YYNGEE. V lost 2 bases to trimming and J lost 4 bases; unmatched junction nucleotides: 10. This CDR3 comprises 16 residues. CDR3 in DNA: TGTGCCAGCAGCGTCGGCGGGGGACCCGTTCCAGATACGCAGTATTTT. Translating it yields CASSVGGGPVPDTQYF. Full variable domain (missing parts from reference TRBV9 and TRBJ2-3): DSGVTQTPKHLITATGQRVTLRCSPRSGDLSVYWYQQSLDQGLQFLIQYYNGEERAKGNILERFSAQQFPDLHSELNLSSLELGDSALYFCASSVGGGPVPDTQYFGPGTRLTVL.

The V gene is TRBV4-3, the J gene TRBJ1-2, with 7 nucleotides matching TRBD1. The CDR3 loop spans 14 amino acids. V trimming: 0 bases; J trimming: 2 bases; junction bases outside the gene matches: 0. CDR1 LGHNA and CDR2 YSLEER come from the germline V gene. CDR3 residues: CASSQETGNYGYTF. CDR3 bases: TGCGCCAGCAGCCAAGAGACAGGGAACTATGGCTACACCTTC.

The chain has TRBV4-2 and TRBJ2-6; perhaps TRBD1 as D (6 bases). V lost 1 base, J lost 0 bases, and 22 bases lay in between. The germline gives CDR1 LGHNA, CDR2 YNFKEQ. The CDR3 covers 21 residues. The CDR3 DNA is TGTGCCAGCAGCCAAGTTACCTTCGAGACAGGCTTATACTCTGGGGCCAACGTCCTGACTTTC. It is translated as CASSQVTFETGLYSGANVLTF.

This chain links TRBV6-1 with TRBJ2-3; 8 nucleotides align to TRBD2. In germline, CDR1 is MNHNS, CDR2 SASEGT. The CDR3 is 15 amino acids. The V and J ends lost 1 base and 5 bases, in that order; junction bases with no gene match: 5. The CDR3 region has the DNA TGTGCCAGCAGTGAAGTCCGGGGGGGTTTAGATACGCAGTATTTT. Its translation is CASSEVRGGLDTQYF.